The 17 T cell receptor beta chains presented below share a single source sample, sequenced in a study of a mutant IDH1 vaccine in newly diagnosed glioma. The time point is: week 23, last vaccination. Vaccine doses each comprised 300 ug of mutant IDH1 20-mer peptide, with topical imiquimod. These receptors have no identified antigens. Libraries were prepared by immunoSEQ multiplex PCR; TCRdb keeps only in-frame clonotypes and omits some of them. This sample has around 30,000 clones, with around 80% found just once. Sample: PBMCs, taken from a glioma patient whose treatment included an IDH1 peptide vaccine. These receptor sequences come from a woman between 18 and 30 years old with glioma.

The chain employs TRBV7-8 and TRBJ2-3, with no clear D. This CDR3 spans 17 amino acids. From germline, CDR1 is SGHVS and CDR2 FQNEAQ. V was clipped by 0 bases and J by 6 bases, with 19 bases between them. The DNA for the CDR3 is TGTGCCAGCAGCTTAGCGAGGATCCACCGAAGCATGGATACGCAGTATTTT. Its translation: CASSLARIHRSMDTQYF.

The chain is built from TRBV7-9 and TRBJ2-1; D perhaps matches TRBD2 (5 bases). V gave up 2 bases and J gave up 8 bases, with 13 bases separating them. CDR3 length equals 14 residues. Germline V CDR1 and CDR2: SEHNR, FQNEAQ (reference sequence). The DNA of the CDR3 is TGTGCCAGCAGCTTATCCACTAGTTTAGATGAGCAGTTCTTC. It is translated as CASSLSTSLDEQFF.

In DNA form, the CDR3 reads TGTGCCAGCTCCTACCTGTCCTACAATGAGCAGTTCTTC. Protein sequence: CASSYLSYNEQFF. The gene calls are TRBV5-6 and TRBJ2-1; D gene ambiguous. Trimming stripped 7 bases from V and 1 base from J, with 9 bases between. CDR1 SGHDT and CDR2 YYEEEE come from the germline V gene. The length of the CDR3 is 13 residues.

The chain employs TRBV29-1 and TRBJ1-3; D ambiguous. The CDR3 is made up of 14 amino acids. From germline, CDR1 is SQVTM and CDR2 ANQGSEA. The V end was cut by 2 bases, the J end by 0 bases, with 8 bases between. CDR3 in DNA: TGCAGCGTTGAACCTGTGCACTCTGGAAACACCATATATTTT. The encoded protein is CSVEPVHSGNTIYF.

This rearrangement joins TRBV19 to TRBJ2-5; possibly TRBD2 for D (7 bases). Germline V gene sequence: CDR1 LNHDA, CDR2 SQIVND (reference sequence). There are 11 residues in the CDR3. Between the trimmed V and J ends, which lost 10 bases and 4 bases, there was a span of 10 bases. The CDR3 DNA reads TGTGCCACTAGGGGGGGAGAGACCCAGTACTTC. It codes for CATRGGETQYF.

The rearrangement uses TRBV4-1 and TRBJ2-1; D is unclear. The CDR3 sequence is 16 residues long. Germline assignment: CDR1 MGHRA and CDR2 YSYEKL. The V end lost 1 base, the J end lost 1 base, and 11 bases lay between the germline ends. DNA for the CDR3: TGCGCCAGCAGCCAAGTTAATCTAGTTTCCTACAATGAGCAGTTCTTC. Translated: CASSQVNLVSYNEQFF.

J is TRBJ2-2 and V is TRBV14; 7 nucleotides align to TRBD1. Germline loops: CDR1 SGHDN, CDR2 FVKESK. The V segment lost 0 bases and the J segment 5 bases; nucleotides outside the gene matches: 3. The CDR3 totals 15 residues. CDR3 sequence reads: CASSQDGRGTGELFF. DNA of the CDR3: TGTGCCAGCAGCCAAGATGGCAGGGGGACCGGGGAGCTGTTTTTT.

This clone was found a few times. The CDR3 bases are TGTGCCAGCAGCCACCCAATCGGTTCCGGGCATGAAAAACTGTTTTTT. Translated, it gives CASSHPIGSGHEKLFF. V and J are TRBV7-9 and TRBJ1-4; no definite D call. V lost 5 bases, J lost 6 bases, and 19 bases lay in between. The CDR3 runs 16 residues. Germline lookup yields CDR1 SEHNR and CDR2 FQNEAQ (reference sequence).

The gene calls are TRBV5-6 and TRBJ2-3, with 7 nucleotides matching TRBD2. This CDR3 has 15 residues. Unmatched junction bases numbered 5, after V lost 2 bases and J lost 2 bases. Per the germline V gene, CDR1 is SGHDT and CDR2 is YYEEEE. The CDR3 sequence: CASSFGLAATDTQYF. The CDR3 DNA follows: TGTGCCAGCAGCTTTGGGCTAGCGGCCACAGATACGCAGTATTTT.

A few counts support this clone. The chain joins TRBV19 to TRBJ1-3; 7 bases map to TRBD1. In germline, CDR1 is LNHDA, CDR2 SQIVND (reference sequence). CDR3 length: 15 residues. V lost 3 bases and J lost 2; bases outside the gene matches: 4. The CDR3 here is CASSIGDRPGNTIYF. The CDR3 nucleotides are TGTGCCAGTAGTATCGGGGACAGACCTGGAAACACCATATATTTT.

The genes are TRBV7-6 and TRBJ1-4; D not certain. V dropped 5 bases and J dropped 6 bases, with 19 bases sitting between them. This CDR3 spans 16 amino acids. Germline lookup yields CDR1 SGHVS and CDR2 FNYEAQ. CDR3 in DNA: TGTGCCAGCAGCCCTTGGAAGGCCGCACCGGATGAAAAACTGTTTTTT. Translated: CASSPWKAAPDEKLFF. The whole variable domain, remainder taken from reference TRBV7-6 and TRBJ1-4, is GAGVSQSPRYKVTKRGQDVALRCDPISGHVSLYWYRQALGQGPEFLTYFNYEAQQDKSGLPNDRFSAERPEGSISTLTIQRTEQRDSAMYRCASSPWKAAPDEKLFFGSGTQLSVL.

The V gene is TRBV27, the J gene TRBJ1-5, with D unresolved. With 0 bases removed from V and 0 bases from J, the gap between germline ends came to 12 bases. CDR3 length: 17 amino acids. The V gene's germline CDR1 is MNHEY and CDR2 SMNVEV (reference sequence). The CDR3 here is CASSLSEPGYSNQPQHF. Written as DNA, the CDR3 is TGTGCCAGCAGTTTATCGGAGCCAGGCTATAGCAATCAGCCCCAGCATTTT.

The rearrangement uses TRBV11-2 and TRBJ2-7, with D hard to call. The CDR3 is 18 amino acids. Trimming cost V 5 bases and J 3 bases, with 26 bases left between them. Germline lookup yields CDR1 SGHAT and CDR2 FQNNGV. The CDR3 protein is CASSLLTPFPGIIYEQYF. CDR3 coding DNA: TGTGCCAGCAGCCTACTCACCCCCTTCCCAGGCATCATCTACGAGCAGTACTTC.

V is TRBV29-1 and J is TRBJ1-1; D gene ambiguous. Germline CDR1 SQVTM, CDR2 ANQGSEA. There are 12 residues in the CDR3. Deletions cut 7 bases from V and 0 bases from J, with 9 bases between. DNA for the CDR3: TGCAGCGGGTACATGGTGAACACTGAAGCTTTCTTT. Its translation is CSGYMVNTEAFF.

The V call is TRBV6-6, the J call TRBJ1-4, with D possibly being TRBD1 (5 bases). This CDR3 has 15 residues. The V and J ends lost 0 bases and 8 bases respectively, with 13 bases between them. Germline lookup yields CDR1 MNHNY and CDR2 SVGAGI (reference sequence). The CDR3 nucleotides are TGTGCCAGCAGTTACTCGCAGGGCCGTGGGGAAAAACTGTTTTTT. Translating it yields CASSYSQGRGEKLFF.

The rearrangement joins TRBV7-9 to TRBJ1-4; D gene unclear. In germline, CDR1 is SEHNR, CDR2 FQNEAQ (reference sequence). The length of the CDR3 is 15 residues. The ends were cut back, 5 bases at V and 3 bases at J, with 13 bases in the middle. CDR3 nucleotides: TGTGCCAGCAGCCAAGACGGGCAGTCTAATGAAAAACTGTTTTTT. Translating gives CASSQDGQSNEKLFF.

The rearrangement uses TRBV9 and TRBJ1-1; D is undetermined. V was clipped by 5 bases and J by 1 base, with 12 bases between them. The germline V gene has CDR1 SGDLS and CDR2 YYNGEE. There are 14 residues in the CDR3. The CDR3 loop reads CASRGLNGNTEAFF. The DNA of the CDR3 is TGTGCCAGCAGAGGGCTAAATGGGAACACTGAAGCTTTCTTT.